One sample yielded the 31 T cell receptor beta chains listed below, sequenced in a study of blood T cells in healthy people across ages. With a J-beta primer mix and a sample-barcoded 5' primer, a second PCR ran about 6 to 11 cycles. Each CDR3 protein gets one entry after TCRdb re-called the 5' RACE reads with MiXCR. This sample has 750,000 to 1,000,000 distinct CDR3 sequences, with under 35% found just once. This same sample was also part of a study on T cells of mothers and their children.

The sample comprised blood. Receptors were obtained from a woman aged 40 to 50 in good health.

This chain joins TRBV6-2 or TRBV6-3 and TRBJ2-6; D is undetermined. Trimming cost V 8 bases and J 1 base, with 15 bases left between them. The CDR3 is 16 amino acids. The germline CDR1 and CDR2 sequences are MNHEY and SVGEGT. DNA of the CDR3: TGTGCCAGCGTCGAGGCAGAGTTTTCTGGGGCCAACGTCCTGACTTTC. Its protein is CASVEAEFSGANVLTF.

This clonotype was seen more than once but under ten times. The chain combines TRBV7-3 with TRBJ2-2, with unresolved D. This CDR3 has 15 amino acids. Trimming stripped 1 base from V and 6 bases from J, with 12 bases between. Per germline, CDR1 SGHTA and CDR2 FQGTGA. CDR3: CASSLSSSGAGELFF. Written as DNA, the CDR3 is TGTGCCAGCAGCTTAAGTTCTTCTGGGGCCGGGGAGCTGTTTTTT.

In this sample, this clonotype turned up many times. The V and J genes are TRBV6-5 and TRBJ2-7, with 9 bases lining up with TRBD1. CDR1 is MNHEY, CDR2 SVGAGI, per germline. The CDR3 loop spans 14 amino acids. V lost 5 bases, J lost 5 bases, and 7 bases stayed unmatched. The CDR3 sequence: CASSRDRAAHEQYF. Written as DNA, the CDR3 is TGTGCCAGCAGTCGGGACAGGGCGGCCCACGAGCAGTACTTC.

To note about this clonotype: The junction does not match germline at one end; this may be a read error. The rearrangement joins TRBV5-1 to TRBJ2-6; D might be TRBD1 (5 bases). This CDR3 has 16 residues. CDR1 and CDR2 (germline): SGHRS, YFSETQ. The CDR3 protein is CASSADGNPGANVRTF. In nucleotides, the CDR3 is TGCGCCAGCAGCGCGGACGGAAACCCTGGGGCCAACGTCCGGACTTTC.

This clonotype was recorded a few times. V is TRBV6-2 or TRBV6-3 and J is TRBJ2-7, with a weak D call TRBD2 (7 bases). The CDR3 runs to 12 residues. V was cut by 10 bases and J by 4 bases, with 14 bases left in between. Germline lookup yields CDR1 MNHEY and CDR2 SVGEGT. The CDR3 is CATTRGAYEQYF. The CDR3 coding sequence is TGTGCCACCACCCGGGGGGCTTACGAGCAGTACTTC.

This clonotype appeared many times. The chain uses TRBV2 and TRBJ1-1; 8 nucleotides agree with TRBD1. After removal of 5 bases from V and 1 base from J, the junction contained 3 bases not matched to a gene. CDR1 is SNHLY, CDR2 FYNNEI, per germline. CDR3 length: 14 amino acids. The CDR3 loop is CASSPTGANTEAFF. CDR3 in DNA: TGTGCCAGCAGTCCGACAGGGGCGAACACTGAAGCTTTCTTT.

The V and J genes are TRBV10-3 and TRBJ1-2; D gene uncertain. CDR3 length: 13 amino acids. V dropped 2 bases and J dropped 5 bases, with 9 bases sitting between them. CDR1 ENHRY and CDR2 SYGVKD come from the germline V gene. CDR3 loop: CAISERTAYGYTF. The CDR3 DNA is TGTGCCATCAGTGAGAGGACGGCATATGGCTACACCTTC.

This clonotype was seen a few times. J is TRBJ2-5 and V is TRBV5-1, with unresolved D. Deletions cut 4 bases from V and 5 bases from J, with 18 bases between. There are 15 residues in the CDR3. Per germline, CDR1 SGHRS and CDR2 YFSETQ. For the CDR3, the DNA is TGCGCCAGCAGCCCGCGTGGGGTCAGGTCGGAGACCCAGTACTTC. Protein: CASSPRGVRSETQYF.

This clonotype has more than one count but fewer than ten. CDR3 sequence: CAISESVGGYYGYTF. The CDR3 region has the DNA TGTGCCATCAGTGAGTCAGTGGGGGGCTACTATGGCTACACCTTC. V usage is TRBV10-3 and J usage is TRBJ1-2, with D perhaps TRBD1 (6 bases). V shed 0 bases and J shed 3 bases, with 11 bases lying between them. There are 15 residues in the CDR3. Germline V gene data show CDR1 as ENHRY and CDR2 as SYGVKD.

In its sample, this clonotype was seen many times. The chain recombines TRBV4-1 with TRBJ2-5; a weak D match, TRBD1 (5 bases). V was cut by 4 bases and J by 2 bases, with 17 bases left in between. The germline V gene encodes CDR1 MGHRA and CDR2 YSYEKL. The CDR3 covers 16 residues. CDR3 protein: CASSRAGITNQETQYF. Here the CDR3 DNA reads TGCGCCAGCAGCCGGGCAGGGATTACTAATCAAGAGACCCAGTACTTC.

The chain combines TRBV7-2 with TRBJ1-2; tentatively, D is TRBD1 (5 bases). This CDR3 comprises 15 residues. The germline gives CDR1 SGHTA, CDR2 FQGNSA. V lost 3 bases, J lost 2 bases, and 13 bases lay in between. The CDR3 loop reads CASSFRGTVNYGYTF. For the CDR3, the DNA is TGTGCCAGCAGCTTCCGGGGCACAGTGAACTATGGCTACACCTTC.

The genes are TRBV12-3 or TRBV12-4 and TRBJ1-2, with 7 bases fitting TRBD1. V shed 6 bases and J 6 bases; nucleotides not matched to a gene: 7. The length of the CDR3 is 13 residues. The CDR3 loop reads CASSGGQGDGYTF. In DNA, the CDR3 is TGTGCCAGCAGCGGTGGGCAGGGGGATGGCTACACCTTC.

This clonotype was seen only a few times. This chain's CDR3 is CASSETGGEEQPQHF. The CDR3 DNA is TGCGCCAGCAGCGAGACAGGGGGCGAGGAGCAGCCCCAGCATTTT. The chain carries TRBV5-1 and TRBJ1-5, with 10 positions matching TRBD1. The CDR3 loop spans 15 amino acids. Per the germline V gene, CDR1 is SGHRS and CDR2 is YFSETQ. The V and J ends lost 4 bases and 7 bases, in that order; junction bases with no gene match: 8.

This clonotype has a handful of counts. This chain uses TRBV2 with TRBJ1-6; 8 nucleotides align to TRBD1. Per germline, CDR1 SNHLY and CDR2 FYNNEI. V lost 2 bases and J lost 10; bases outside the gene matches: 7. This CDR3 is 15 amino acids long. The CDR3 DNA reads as TGTGCCAGCAGTGAATTCGGCAGGGGGCAATCACCCCTCCACTTT. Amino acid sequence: CASSEFGRGQSPLHF.

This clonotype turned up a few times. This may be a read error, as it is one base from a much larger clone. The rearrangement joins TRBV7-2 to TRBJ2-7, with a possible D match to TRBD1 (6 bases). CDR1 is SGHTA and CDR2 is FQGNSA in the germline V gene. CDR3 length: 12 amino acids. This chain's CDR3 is CASRQGSYGQYF. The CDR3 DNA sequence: TGTGCCAGCAGACAGGGCTCCTACGGGCAGTACTTC.

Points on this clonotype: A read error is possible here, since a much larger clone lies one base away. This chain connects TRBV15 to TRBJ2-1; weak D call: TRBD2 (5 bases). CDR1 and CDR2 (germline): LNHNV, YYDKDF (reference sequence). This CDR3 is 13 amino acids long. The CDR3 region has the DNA TGTACCACCAGCAGAGAGGGCCACAATGAGCAGTTCTTC. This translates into CTTSREGHNEQFF.

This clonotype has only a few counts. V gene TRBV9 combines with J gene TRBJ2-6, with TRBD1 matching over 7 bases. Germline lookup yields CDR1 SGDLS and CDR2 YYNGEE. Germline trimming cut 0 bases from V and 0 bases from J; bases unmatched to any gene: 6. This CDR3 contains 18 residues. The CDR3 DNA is TGTGCCAGCAGCGTAGTAGGGGGCCCCATCTCTGGGGCCAACGTCCTGACTTTC. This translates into CASSVVGGPISGANVLTF.

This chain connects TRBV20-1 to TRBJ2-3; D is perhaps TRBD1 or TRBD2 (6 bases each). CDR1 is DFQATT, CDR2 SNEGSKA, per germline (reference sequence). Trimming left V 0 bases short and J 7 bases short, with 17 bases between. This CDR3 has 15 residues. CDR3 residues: CSARDLTGALYTQYF. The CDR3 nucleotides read TGCAGTGCTAGAGATCTCACGGGGGCCCTATATACGCAGTATTTT.

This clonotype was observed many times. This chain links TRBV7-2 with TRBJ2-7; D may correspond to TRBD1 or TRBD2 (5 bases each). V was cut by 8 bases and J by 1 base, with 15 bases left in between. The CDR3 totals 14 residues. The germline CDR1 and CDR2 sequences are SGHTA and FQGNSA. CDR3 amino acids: CASGRDRLSYEQYF. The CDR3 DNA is TGTGCCAGCGGCAGGGACCGCCTTTCCTACGAGCAGTACTTC.

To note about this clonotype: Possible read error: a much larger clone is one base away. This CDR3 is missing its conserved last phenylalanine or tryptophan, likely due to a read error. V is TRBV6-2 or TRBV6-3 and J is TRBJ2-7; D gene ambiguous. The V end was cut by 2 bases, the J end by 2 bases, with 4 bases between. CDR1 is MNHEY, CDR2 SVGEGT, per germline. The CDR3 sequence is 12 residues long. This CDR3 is CASSYPTYEQYC. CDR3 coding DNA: TGTGCCAGCAGTTACCCTACCTACGAGCAGTACTGC.

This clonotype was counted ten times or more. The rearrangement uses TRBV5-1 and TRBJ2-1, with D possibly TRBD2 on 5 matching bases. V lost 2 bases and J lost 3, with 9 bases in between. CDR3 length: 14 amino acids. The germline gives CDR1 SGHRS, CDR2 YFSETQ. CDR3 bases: TGCGCCAGCAGCTTTCTCGGGGACTACAATGAGCAGTTCTTC. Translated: CASSFLGDYNEQFF.

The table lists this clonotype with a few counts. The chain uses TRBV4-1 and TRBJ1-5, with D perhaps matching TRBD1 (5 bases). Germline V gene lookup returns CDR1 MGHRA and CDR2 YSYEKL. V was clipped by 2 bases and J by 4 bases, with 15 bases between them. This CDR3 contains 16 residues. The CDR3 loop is CASSQRGGTYNQPQHF. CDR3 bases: TGCGCCAGCAGCCAAAGGGGTGGAACGTATAATCAGCCCCAGCATTTT.

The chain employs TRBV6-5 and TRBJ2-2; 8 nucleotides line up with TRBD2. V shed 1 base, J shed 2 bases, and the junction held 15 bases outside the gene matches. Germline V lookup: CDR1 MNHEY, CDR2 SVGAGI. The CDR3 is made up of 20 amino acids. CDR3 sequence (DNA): TGTGCCAGCAGTTACTTTGGCGGGGGGACAACAAAAAAAAACACCGGGGAGCTGTTTTTT. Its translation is CASSYFGGGTTKKNTGELFF.

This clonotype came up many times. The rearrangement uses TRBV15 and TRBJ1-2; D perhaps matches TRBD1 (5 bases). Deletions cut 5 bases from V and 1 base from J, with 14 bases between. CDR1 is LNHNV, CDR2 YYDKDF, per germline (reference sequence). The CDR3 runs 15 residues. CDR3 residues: CATSVRRDVNYGYTF. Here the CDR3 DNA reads TGTGCCACCAGCGTACGTAGGGACGTTAACTATGGCTACACCTTC.

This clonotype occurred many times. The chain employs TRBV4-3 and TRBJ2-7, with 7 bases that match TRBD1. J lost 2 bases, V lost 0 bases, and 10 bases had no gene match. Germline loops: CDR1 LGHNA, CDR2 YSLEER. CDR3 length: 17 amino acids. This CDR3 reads CASSQEWAMTGTYEQYF. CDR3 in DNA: TGCGCCAGCAGCCAAGAGTGGGCGATGACAGGGACCTACGAGCAGTACTTC.

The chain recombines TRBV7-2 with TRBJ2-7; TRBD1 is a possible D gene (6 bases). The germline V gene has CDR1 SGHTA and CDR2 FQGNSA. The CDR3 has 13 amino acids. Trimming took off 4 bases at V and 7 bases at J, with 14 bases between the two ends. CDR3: CASSWDTFNEQYF. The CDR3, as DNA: TGTGCCAGCAGCTGGGACACTTTCAATGAGCAGTACTTC.

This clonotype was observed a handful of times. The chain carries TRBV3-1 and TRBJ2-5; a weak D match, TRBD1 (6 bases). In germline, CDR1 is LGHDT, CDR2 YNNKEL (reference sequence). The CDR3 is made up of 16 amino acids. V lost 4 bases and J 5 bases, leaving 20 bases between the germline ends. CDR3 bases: TGTGCCAGCAGCCGACTTCAAACAGGGAATCGTGAGACCCAGTACTTC. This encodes CASSRLQTGNRETQYF.

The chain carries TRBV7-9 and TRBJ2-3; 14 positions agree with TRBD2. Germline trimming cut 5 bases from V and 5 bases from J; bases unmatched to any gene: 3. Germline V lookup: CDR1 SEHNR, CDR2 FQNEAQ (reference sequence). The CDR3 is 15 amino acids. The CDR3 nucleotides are TGTGCCAGCAGCGGGGGACTAGCGGGAGAAGATACGCAGTATTTT. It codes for CASSGGLAGEDTQYF.

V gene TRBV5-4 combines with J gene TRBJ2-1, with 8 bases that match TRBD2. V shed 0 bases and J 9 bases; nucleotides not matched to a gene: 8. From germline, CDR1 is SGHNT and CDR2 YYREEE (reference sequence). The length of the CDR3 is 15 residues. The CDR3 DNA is TGTGCCAGCAGCTTGGAAGGGACTAGATCTCTTGAGCAGTTCTTC. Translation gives CASSLEGTRSLEQFF.

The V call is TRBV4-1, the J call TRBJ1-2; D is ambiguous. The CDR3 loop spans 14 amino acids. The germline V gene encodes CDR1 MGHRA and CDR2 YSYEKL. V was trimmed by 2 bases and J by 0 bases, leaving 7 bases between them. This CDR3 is CASSQLTANYGYTF. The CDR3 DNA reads TGCGCCAGCAGCCAATTAACGGCTAACTATGGCTACACCTTC.

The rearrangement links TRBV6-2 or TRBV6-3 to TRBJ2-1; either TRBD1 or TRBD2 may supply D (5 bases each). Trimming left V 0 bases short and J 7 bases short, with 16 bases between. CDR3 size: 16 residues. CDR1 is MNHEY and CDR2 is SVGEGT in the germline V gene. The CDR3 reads CASSYSSLSWGNEQFF. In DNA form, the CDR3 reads TGTGCCAGCAGTTACTCGAGCCTCTCCTGGGGGAATGAGCAGTTCTTC.